The 18 T cell receptor beta chains below come from one sample, sequenced in a study of CD8+ T cells in alopecia areata. Investigators isolated RNA and reverse transcribed it into cDNA to act as the sequencing template. Repertoires were generated with immunoSEQ multiplex PCR, while TCRdb's copy carries only in-frame clones and drops some. This table has 150,000 or so clones, about 72% appearing once. Material: CD8+ T cells sorted from blood, obtained at week 0. The receptors derive from a human donor with alopecia areata.

This chain connects TRBV5-6 to TRBJ2-7, with 8 bases fitting TRBD2. The CDR3 sequence is 14 residues long. With V trimmed by 6 bases and J by 2 bases, 7 bases remained unmatched. Germline CDR1 reads SGHDT; CDR2 reads YYEEEE. CDR3 in DNA: TGTGCCAGCACCCCGGGGGGGGCAACCTACGAGCAGTACTTC. Amino acids: CASTPGGATYEQYF. Drawing the rest from reference TRBV5-6 and TRBJ2-7, the complete variable domain is DAGVTQSPTHLIKTRGQQVTLRCSPKSGHDTVSWYQQALGQGPQFIFQYYEEEERQRGNFPDRFSGHQFPNYSSELNVNALLLGDSALYLCASTPGGATYEQYFGPGTRLTVT.

The chain combines TRBV7-8 with TRBJ1-4; the D gene is possibly TRBD1 (6 bases). The V end was cut by 0 bases, the J end by 7 bases, with 9 bases between. CDR1 SGHVS and CDR2 FQNEAQ come from the germline V gene. CDR3 length: 14 amino acids. The CDR3 nucleotides are TGTGCCAGCAGCTTAGCGGGACATGCTGAAAAACTGTTTTTT. Translated: CASSLAGHAEKLFF. Variable domain in full (rest from reference TRBV7-8 and TRBJ1-4): GAGVSQSPRYKVAKRGQDVALRCDPISGHVSLFWYQQALGQGPEFLTYFQNEAQLDKSGLPSDRFFAERPEGSVSTLKIQRTQQEDSAVYLCASSLAGHAEKLFFGSGTQLSVL.

The V gene is TRBV6-1, the J gene TRBJ2-3; D ambiguous. Trimming took 0 bases from V and 4 from J, leaving 17 bases between them. Germline CDR1 MNHNS, CDR2 SASEGT. The CDR3 is 17 residues long. The CDR3: CASSEAQADVFPDTQYF. CDR3 DNA: TGTGCCAGCAGTGAAGCGCAGGCAGACGTCTTCCCAGATACGCAGTATTTT.

This clone was found a few times. The rearrangement links TRBV25-1 to TRBJ2-6, with no clear D. This CDR3 comprises 14 residues. Trimming left V 10 bases short and J 1 base short, with 11 bases between. The germline V gene encodes CDR1 MGHDK and CDR2 SYGVNS. This CDR3 reads CATEWASGANVLTF. The CDR3 DNA reads as TGTGCCACCGAATGGGCTTCTGGGGCCAACGTCCTGACTTTC.

This clone was picked up a small number of times. CDR3 in amino acids: CSVPGGYTGELFF. The CDR3 DNA reads as TGCAGCGTGCCGGGGGGCTACACCGGGGAGCTGTTTTTT. The V call is TRBV29-1, the J call TRBJ2-2; possibly TRBD2 for D (7 bases). Germline loops: CDR1 SQVTM, CDR2 ANQGSEA. V lost 6 bases and J lost 3, with 11 bases in between. The CDR3 is 13 residues long.

V usage is TRBV5-6 and J usage is TRBJ2-5; 12 bases align to TRBD2. This CDR3 comprises 19 residues. Germline V gene sequence: CDR1 SGHDT, CDR2 YYEEEE. With 4 bases clipped from V and 0 bases from J, the junction kept 13 bases outside the gene matches. For the CDR3, the DNA is TGTGCCAGCAGCGGGTTGACTAGCGGGGGCCGGGAGTACCAAGAGACCCAGTACTTC. As protein: CASSGLTSGGREYQETQYF.

In its sample, this clone was seen a few times. The J gene is TRBJ2-3, the V gene TRBV10-3; D may be TRBD1 or TRBD2 (6 bases each). CDR3 size: 14 residues. Germline-derived CDR1 and CDR2 are ENHRY and SYGVKD. Trimming removed 6 bases at V and 3 bases at J, with 13 bases between. DNA of the CDR3: TGTGCCATCAGCGGGGGCGCGAGTACAGATACGCAGTATTTT. This translates into CAISGGASTDTQYF.

The chain links TRBV2 to TRBJ2-3; D gene uncertain. Per germline, CDR1 SNHLY and CDR2 FYNNEI. The CDR3 is 15 residues long. V was cut by 4 bases and J by 4 bases, with 15 bases left in between. Here the CDR3 DNA reads TGTGCCAGCAGTGTCGGACCGAAGGGCGCAGATACGCAGTATTTT. It yields the protein CASSVGPKGADTQYF.

J is TRBJ1-2 and V is TRBV27, with 8 bases identical to TRBD1. V gave up 4 bases and J gave up 6 bases; unmatched junction bases: 13. The germline V gene has CDR1 MNHEY and CDR2 SMNVEV (reference sequence). This CDR3 region has 16 residues. The CDR3 here is CASSSGRDRGSHGYTF. The CDR3 DNA is TGTGCCAGCAGTTCCGGCAGAGACAGGGGCTCCCATGGCTACACCTTC.

This clone was picked up a small number of times. The chain employs TRBV7-9 and TRBJ1-6; the D gene is possibly TRBD1 (5 bases). The germline CDR1 and CDR2 sequences are SEHNR and FQNEAQ (reference sequence). Trimming removed 5 bases from V and 8 bases from J, with 16 bases in between. This CDR3 spans 15 amino acids. The DNA for the CDR3 is TGTGCCAGCAGCATAAGAGCCGGGACGGATTCACCCCTCCACTTT. It encodes CASSIRAGTDSPLHF.

The rearrangement links TRBV14 to TRBJ1-6; 9 bases are a match to TRBD1. With 5 bases clipped from V and 0 bases from J, the junction kept 5 bases outside the gene matches. The CDR3 consists of 17 residues. Germline CDR1 reads SGHDN; CDR2 reads FVKESK. The CDR3 loop reads CASSGDRGASYNSPLHF. As DNA, the CDR3 is TGTGCCAGCAGCGGCGACAGGGGGGCCTCCTATAATTCACCCCTCCACTTT.

This chain links TRBV6-6 with TRBJ2-2; D gene unclear. The V gene's germline CDR1 is MNHNY and CDR2 SVGAGI (reference sequence). V lost 1 base and J lost 5, with 5 bases in between. The CDR3 runs 13 residues. CDR3 nucleotide sequence: TGTGCCAGCAGTTACTTGGCAACCGGGGAGCTGTTTTTT. Translation gives CASSYLATGELFF.

The V gene is TRBV7-8, the J gene TRBJ2-5; D tentatively reads TRBD1 or TRBD2 (6 bases each). The CDR3 totals 17 residues. Trimming left V 5 bases short and J 3 bases short, with 22 bases between. Per the germline V gene, CDR1 is SGHVS and CDR2 is FQNEAQ. In DNA, the CDR3 is TGTGCCAGCAGCCCTACTAGTTGGGGGGCTGGAGAAGAGACCCAGTACTTC. Amino acids: CASSPTSWGAGEETQYF.

V usage is TRBV7-9 and J usage is TRBJ2-5, with a weak D call TRBD1 (7 bases). The V gene lost 6 bases and the J gene lost 13 bases, with 18 bases spanning the gap. The CDR3 contains 12 residues. The germline CDR1 and CDR2 sequences are SEHNR and FQNEAQ (reference sequence). CDR3 protein: CASRSTGKGGYF. As DNA, the CDR3 is TGTGCCAGCAGGTCGACAGGGAAGGGAGGGTACTTC.

The genes are TRBV6-6 and TRBJ2-3; D gene uncertain. The CDR3 spans 15 residues. V lost 7 bases and J 2 bases, leaving 16 bases between the germline ends. Germline lookup yields CDR1 MNHNY and CDR2 SVGAGI (reference sequence). CDR3 nucleotide sequence: TGTGCCAGCACCCTTCCCTTGCGCTCCACAGATACGCAGTATTTT. Translating it yields CASTLPLRSTDTQYF.

The chain couples TRBV27 to TRBJ2-7; no firm D call. The V gene lost 6 bases and the J gene lost 2 bases, with 14 bases spanning the gap. The CDR3 is made up of 14 amino acids. Germline V gives CDR1 MNHEY, CDR2 SMNVEV (reference sequence). The CDR3: CASSKSGPTYEQYF. The CDR3 bases are TGTGCCAGCAGCAAATCCGGGCCTACCTACGAGCAGTACTTC.

This chain connects TRBV7-9 to TRBJ2-7; 9 positions agree with TRBD1. Germline V gene data show CDR1 as SEHNR and CDR2 as FQNEAQ (reference sequence). This CDR3 region has 16 residues. V dropped 5 bases and J dropped 3; count of bases not matched to a gene: 11. The DNA of the CDR3 is TGTGCCAGCAGCCCGCGAACAGGGGGCGTCCTCTACGAGCAGTACTTC. Protein: CASSPRTGGVLYEQYF.

The CDR3 here is CASSQDWGISYEQYF. The CDR3 bases are TGTGCCAGCAGCCAAGATTGGGGGATATCCTACGAGCAGTACTTC. This chain joins TRBV14 and TRBJ2-7; either TRBD1 or TRBD2 may fit D (5 bases each). V was trimmed by 0 bases and J by 1 base, leaving 10 bases between them. The CDR3 runs 15 residues. Germline CDR1 and CDR2: SGHDN and FVKESK. Complete variable domain (other parts from reference TRBV14 and TRBJ2-7): EAGVTQFPSHSVIEKGQTVTLRCDPISGHDNLYWYRRVMGKEIKFLLHFVKESKQDESGMPNNRFLAERTGGTYSTLKVQPAELEDSGVYFCASSQDWGISYEQYFGPGTRLTVT.